The 25 T cell receptor beta chains listed next were all sequenced from one sample in a study of T cell repertoires in cytomegalovirus infection. Via MiXCR, TCRdb re-called the reads, giving one row per CDR3 protein. The data hold 250,000 to 300,000 distinct CDR3 sequences, with about 13% observed a single time. Sequenced input: PBMCs. These receptors were taken from a human donor in good health (CMV status not recorded). Some clones in this sample may be carry-over from other donors' samples.

The chain joins TRBV6-6 to TRBJ2-7, with TRBD2 as a possible D gene (5 bases). The CDR3 has 11 amino acids. The V gene's germline CDR1 is MNHNY and CDR2 SVGAGI (reference sequence). Deletions cut 11 bases from V and 4 bases from J, with 12 bases between. Here the CDR3 reads CAPHGIYEQYF. The DNA of the CDR3 is TGTGCCCCCCACGGGATTTACGAGCAGTACTTC.

This chain links TRBV5-4 with TRBJ2-3, with 9 bases that match TRBD1. The junction had 5 bases not matched to a gene; V was cut back by 2 bases and J by 4 bases. Per the germline V gene, CDR1 is SGHNT and CDR2 is YYREEE (reference sequence). The CDR3 has 15 amino acids. In DNA, the CDR3 is TGTGCCAGCAGCTTACCTCGGACAGGGGCAGATACGCAGTATTTT. As protein: CASSLPRTGADTQYF.

This clonotype was seen many times. The CDR3 coding sequence is TGTGCCAGCAGTTACACAGGGAGCCACGAGCAGTACTTC. It yields the protein CASSYTGSHEQYF. The V gene is TRBV6-5, the J gene TRBJ2-7; possibly TRBD1 for D (6 bases). CDR1 is MNHEY, CDR2 SVGAGI, per germline. The CDR3 spans 13 residues. Trimming shortened V by 2 bases and J by 5 bases, and 10 bases separated the two germline ends.

Remarks on this clonotype: This could be a read error, since a much larger clone is one nucleotide away. The V call is TRBV14, the J call TRBJ2-3; D remains unclear. Germline assignment: CDR1 SGHDN and CDR2 FVKESK. The CDR3 is made up of 11 amino acids. The chain's CDR3 is CPSSQADTQYF. CDR3 DNA sequence: TGTCCCAGCAGCCAAGCAGATACGCAGTATTTT.

The chain is built from TRBV7-2 and TRBJ1-1; 7 positions match TRBD1. The CDR3 has 17 amino acids. The germline V gene has CDR1 SGHTA and CDR2 FQGNSA. V gave up 1 base and J gave up 3 bases; unmatched junction bases: 11. CDR3 sequence: CASSLGQGKMVDTEAFF. The CDR3 DNA is TGTGCCAGCAGCTTAGGACAGGGTAAAATGGTAGACACTGAAGCTTTCTTT.

This clonotype was counted between two and nine times. This CDR3 is CASSPLGRDRVRNTEAFF. As DNA, the CDR3 is TGTGCCAGCAGCCCCTTAGGGAGGGACAGGGTAAGGAACACTGAAGCTTTCTTT. V and J are TRBV9 and TRBJ1-1; TRBD1 matches 9 bases. The CDR3 is 18 amino acids. With 4 bases clipped from V and 1 base from J, the junction kept 14 bases outside the gene matches. Per germline, CDR1 SGDLS and CDR2 YYNGEE. Full variable domain (outside the CDR3, taken from reference TRBV9 and TRBJ1-1): DSGVTQTPKHLITATGQRVTLRCSPRSGDLSVYWYQQSLDQGLQFLIQYYNGEERAKGNILERFSAQQFPDLHSELNLSSLELGDSALYFCASSPLGRDRVRNTEAFFGQGTRLTVV.

This clonotype was counted at least ten times. The chain joins TRBV7-2 to TRBJ2-3, with no clear D. The CDR3 has 18 residues. Germline assignment: CDR1 SGHTA and CDR2 FQGNSA. V was shortened by 1 base and J by 1 base, with 18 bases between the two germline ends. CDR3 coding DNA: TGTGCCAGCAGCTTAGGGCCTATTGCACTACCTCGCACAGATACGCAGTATTTT. Translation gives CASSLGPIALPRTDTQYF.

This clonotype was seen once. V and J are TRBV14 and TRBJ2-7; 7 bases match TRBD1. The V segment lost 0 bases and the J segment 2 bases; nucleotides outside the gene matches: 7. The CDR3 sequence is 16 residues long. Germline values: CDR1 SGHDN, CDR2 FVKESK. CDR3 in DNA: TGTGCCAGCAGCCAAGATCTGGTGGGACAGACCTACGAGCAGTACTTC. As protein: CASSQDLVGQTYEQYF.

This clonotype has at least ten counts. This chain joins TRBV6-1 and TRBJ1-5; 7 bases are a match to TRBD1. Per germline, CDR1 MNHNS and CDR2 SASEGT. The CDR3 consists of 16 residues. Trimming at V came to 4 bases and at J to 4 bases, leaving 10 bases not matched to a gene. The CDR3 region has the DNA TGTGCCAGCAGTGTATTACAAGGGACAGTTAATCAGCCCCAGCATTTT. It encodes CASSVLQGTVNQPQHF.

This clonotype was recorded at least ten times. V gene TRBV12-3 or TRBV12-4 combines with J gene TRBJ2-5, with D perhaps given as TRBD1 or TRBD2 (5 bases each). The CDR3 is 16 amino acids. V lost 5 bases to trimming and J lost 4 bases, with 20 bases between them. CDR3 nucleotides: TGTGCCAGCAGTCCCGCCGGGACGACTAAACGAGAGACCCAGTACTTC. Translated, it gives CASSPAGTTKRETQYF.

At least ten counts were recorded for this clonotype. The rearrangement joins TRBV7-9 to TRBJ2-4; D remains unclear. The CDR3 is 11 residues long. V gave up 1 base and J gave up 7 bases, with 2 bases separating them. CDR1 is SEHNR, CDR2 FQNEAQ, per germline (reference sequence). CDR3 region: CASSLENIQYF. CDR3 coding DNA: TGTGCCAGCAGCTTAGAGAACATTCAGTACTTC. The full variable domain, with the rest looked up from reference TRBV7-9 and TRBJ2-4, is DTGVSQNPRHKITKRGQNVTFRCDPISEHNRLYWYRQTLGQGPEFLTYFQNEAQLEKSRLLSDRFSAERPKGSFSTLEIQRTEQGDSAMYLCASSLENIQYFGAGTRLSVL.

This clonotype was detected only a few times. The rearrangement joins TRBV7-9 to TRBJ1-3; no definite D call. V lost 4 bases, J lost 0 bases, and 7 bases lay in between. Per germline, CDR1 SEHNR and CDR2 FQNEAQ (reference sequence). CDR3 length: 14 amino acids. The CDR3 nucleotides read TGTGCCAGCAGCTACACCGACTCTGGAAACACCATATATTTT. Translating it yields CASSYTDSGNTIYF.

This clonotype was counted a few times. In DNA form, the CDR3 reads TGCGCCAGCAGCTTGGAGGGCTCTGAGCCCCAGCATTTT. Translating it yields CASSLEGSEPQHF. This chain joins TRBV5-1 and TRBJ1-5; D is unclear. The CDR3 runs to 13 residues. CDR1 and CDR2 (germline): SGHRS, YFSETQ. Trimming removed 0 bases from V and 8 bases from J, with 9 bases in between.

In its sample, this clonotype was seen a few times. J is TRBJ1-3 and V is TRBV6-1; 7 bases line up with TRBD1. Losses at the gene ends were 6 bases for V and 3 bases for J; bases not matched to a gene: 5. This CDR3 region has 14 residues. Germline lookup yields CDR1 MNHNS and CDR2 SASEGT. The CDR3 sequence is CASSRQGNGNTIYF. In DNA, the CDR3 is TGTGCCAGCAGCCGACAGGGAAATGGAAACACCATATATTTT.

The table lists this clonotype with many counts. The chain couples TRBV4-3 to TRBJ1-3; TRBD1 aligns across 12 bases. The junction had 4 bases not matched to a gene; V was cut back by 0 bases and J by 7 bases. The CDR3 extends over 16 amino acids. Germline CDR1 and CDR2: LGHNA and YSLEER. CDR3 residues: CASSQDPGTGGNTIYF. DNA for the CDR3: TGCGCCAGCAGCCAAGACCCCGGGACAGGGGGCAACACCATATATTTT.

Comments on this clonotype: A much larger clone lies one base from this, so it may be a read error. CDR3 sequence: CASSQAEPGQPQHF. DNA for the CDR3: TGTGCCAGCAGCCAAGCAGAGCCGGGGCAGCCCCAGCATTTT. The chain recombines TRBV3-1 with TRBJ1-5; D gene uncertain. The CDR3 is made up of 14 amino acids. V lost 1 base to trimming and J lost 7 bases, with 11 bases between them. Per germline, CDR1 LGHDT and CDR2 YNNKEL (reference sequence).

V usage is TRBV13 and J usage is TRBJ2-7, with D perhaps TRBD2 (5 bases). CDR1 is PRHDT and CDR2 is FYEKMQ in the germline V gene (reference sequence). Trimming took off 3 bases at V and 6 bases at J, with 18 bases between the two ends. The CDR3 loop spans 15 amino acids. DNA for the CDR3: TGTGCCAGCAGCTTGGGAGTCGGGTCCCCTTCCGAGCAGTACTTC. Its translation: CASSLGVGSPSEQYF.

The chain is built from TRBV27 and TRBJ2-1, with D possibly matching TRBD2 (5 bases). The V and J ends lost 3 bases and 8 bases respectively, with 11 bases between them. The V gene's germline CDR1 is MNHEY and CDR2 SMNVEV (reference sequence). The CDR3 sequence is 13 residues long. The CDR3 DNA is TGTGCCAGCAGTTTTGGAGGCATTGATGAGCAGTTCTTC. Its protein product is CASSFGGIDEQFF.

This clonotype was seen a handful of times. The CDR3 region has the DNA TGCAGTGCTAGAGGGGACAGGGTAATTCAGCCCCAGCATTTT. Protein sequence: CSARGDRVIQPQHF. V and J are TRBV20-1 and TRBJ1-5; TRBD1 matches 9 bases. Germline CDR1 DFQATT, CDR2 SNEGSKA (reference sequence). J was trimmed by 6 bases and V by 1 base; bases with no gene match: 4. The CDR3 runs 14 residues.

This clonotype was found many times. The V call is TRBV28, the J call TRBJ2-1; TRBD1 is a possible D gene (6 bases). V was shortened by 7 bases and J by 7 bases, with 20 bases between the two germline ends. This CDR3 region has 15 residues. Germline lookup yields CDR1 MDHEN and CDR2 SYDVKM. The CDR3 loop reads CASKWATNQGNEQFF. CDR3 DNA: TGTGCCAGCAAGTGGGCAACTAACCAGGGGAATGAGCAGTTCTTC.

This clonotype was seen more than once but under ten times. The chain couples TRBV19 to TRBJ2-1; D gene uncertain. The CDR3 consists of 14 residues. V was cut by 9 bases and J by 0 bases, with 12 bases left in between. Germline values: CDR1 LNHDA, CDR2 SQIVND (reference sequence). The CDR3 region has the DNA TGTGCCAGCAAACCAAGGAGCTCCTACAATGAGCAGTTCTTC. It codes for CASKPRSSYNEQFF.

The J gene is TRBJ2-6, the V gene TRBV12-3 or TRBV12-4; D is unresolved. The CDR3 runs to 12 residues. Trimming cost V 5 bases and J 2 bases, with 1 base left between them. The CDR3 here is CASSAGANVLTF. The CDR3 nucleotides read TGTGCCAGCAGTGCTGGGGCCAACGTCCTGACTTTC.

V is TRBV28 and J is TRBJ2-6; D unresolved. The CDR3 has 16 residues. Germline V gene data show CDR1 as MDHEN and CDR2 as SYDVKM. V was shortened by 2 bases and J by 2 bases, with 10 bases between the two germline ends. The chain's CDR3 is CASSLSGRAGANVLTF. The DNA of the CDR3 is TGTGCCAGCAGTTTAAGTGGTCGGGCTGGGGCCAACGTCCTGACTTTC.

This clonotype has at least ten counts. This sequence joins TRBV7-2 and TRBJ1-1, with no clear D. CDR1 is SGHTA and CDR2 is FQGNSA in the germline V gene. V was cut by 1 base and J by 7 bases, with 10 bases left in between. The CDR3 consists of 13 residues. This CDR3 is CASSLVSISEAFF. CDR3 sequence (DNA): TGTGCCAGCAGCTTAGTGAGCATAAGTGAAGCTTTCTTT.

This clonotype was detected only a few times. DNA of the CDR3: TGCAGCGTTGGCAGGATTGGAGATGGCTACACCTTC. This translates into CSVGRIGDGYTF. This chain connects TRBV29-1 to TRBJ1-2, with unresolved D. The germline V and J ends were trimmed by 4 bases and 6 bases, with 12 bases remaining between them. The germline V gene encodes CDR1 SQVTM and CDR2 ANQGSEA. CDR3 length: 12 residues.